Listed below are T cell receptor beta chains from one sample, sequenced in a study of cytomegalovirus exposure and HLA in healthy donors. TCRdb keeps only in-frame clones here, not all; method: immunoSEQ multiplex PCR. The data show 100,000 to 150,000 clones, less than 85% seen once. The sequenced sample was PBMCs. These receptors all come from a man between 18 and 35 years old in good health and CMV-seropositive. Both conserved end residues are part of each CDR3. The D gene is left open where the match is weak. For some rows the clone size is stated as once, few or many, or as a class when expanded; others skip it.

v_gene	abundance	j_gene	len	d_gene	CDR3nt	CDR3aa
TRBV7-3	once	TRBJ1-1	14	-	TGTGCCAGCAGCTTATATCCCGGGAACACTGAAGCTTTCTTT	CASSLYPGNTEAFF
TRBV28	-	TRBJ1-6	16	-	TGTGCCAGCACAGGGGTCATTAGCTCCTATAATTCACCCCTCCACTTT	CASTGVISSYNSPLHF
TRBV30	-	TRBJ2-1	15	TRBD2	TGTGCCTGGAGTGTACTTAGCGGGAACTACAATGAGCAGTTCTTC	CAWSVLSGNYNEQFF
TRBV27	-	TRBJ2-1	16	TRBD1	TGTGCCAGCAGTTTATCCCGGGCAGGGGGTCGCAATGAGCAGTTCTTC	CASSLSRAGGRNEQFF
TRBV9	-	TRBJ2-7	15	-	TGTGCCAGCAGCCCCGGGTCTCTACGTAGGTACGAGCAGTACTTC	CASSPGSLRRYEQYF
TRBV5-1	few	TRBJ2-3	15	-	TGCGCCAGCAGCGTTTCGGGGTCTAGCACAGATACGCAGTATTTT	CASSVSGSSTDTQYF
TRBV6-6	-	TRBJ1-4	15	TRBD1	TGTGCCAGCAGTAAGGGACAGGGGACTAATGAAAAACTGTTTTTT	CASSKGQGTNEKLFF
TRBV6-5	-	TRBJ1-6	16	-	TGTGCCAGCAGTTACTCACCACAGAGCTATAATTCACCCCTCCACTTT	CASSYSPQSYNSPLHF
TRBV5-6	-	TRBJ1-4	13	-	TGTGCCAGCAGCTTTGCAGGGTATGAAAAACTGTTTTTT	CASSFAGYEKLFF
TRBV4-1	-	TRBJ2-7	15	-	TGCGCCAGCAGCCAAGGTGTGGGACAAGTCTACGAGCAGTACTTC	CASSQGVGQVYEQYF
TRBV19	-	TRBJ2-7	14	-	TGTGCCAGTAGTATTTACAGTAGCTCCTACGAGCAGTACTTC	CASSIYSSSYEQYF
TRBV7-9	few	TRBJ1-1	11	-	TGTGCCAGCGGCCGCAGCACTGAAGCTTTCTTT	CASGRSTEAFF
TRBV27	-	TRBJ2-1	15	-	TGTGCCAGCAGCCAATTCGGGTTATCGGGGGAATGGCAGTTCTTC	CASSQFGLSGEWQFF
TRBV9	-	TRBJ1-4	15	TRBD1	TGTGCCAGCAGCGTAGGGACAGGGCTAAATGAAAAACTGTTTTTT	CASSVGTGLNEKLFF
TRBV6-6	-	TRBJ1-2	16	-	TGTGCCAGCAGTTACTCGGTGGGGGCGGAGAACTATGGCTACACCTTC	CASSYSVGAENYGYTF
TRBV2	-	TRBJ2-5	15	TRBD2	TGTGCCAGCAGGCCGGACGCGGGGGGGCAAGAGACCCAGTACTTC	CASRPDAGGQETQYF
TRBV2	-	TRBJ1-1	12	TRBD1	TGTGCCAGCAGTGCCGGACAGGTCGAAGCTTTCTTT	CASSAGQVEAFF
TRBV15	-	TRBJ2-7	14	-	TGTGCCACCAGCAGAGAGGCGGCACACTACGAGCAGTACTTC	CATSREAAHYEQYF
TRBV14	-	TRBJ1-2	14	-	TGTGCCAGCAGCCAAAGACAGAGTCTAGGGGGCTACACCTTC	CASSQRQSLGGYTF
TRBV19	-	TRBJ2-5	16	TRBD1	TGTGCCAGTAGGGGGAGACAGGGGATGTACCAAGAGACCCAGTACTTC	CASRGRQGMYQETQYF
TRBV4-1	-	TRBJ2-1	13	TRBD1	TGCGCCAGCAGCCTCGGACAGGGAAGTGAGCAGTTCTTC	CASSLGQGSEQFF
TRBV7-9	-	TRBJ2-3	12	-	TGTTCCAGCAGCACTAGCACAGATACGCAGTATTTT	CSSSTSTDTQYF
TRBV30	-	TRBJ2-3	14	-	TGTGCCTGGTCTAGCGTATCTAGCACAGATACGCAGTATTTT	CAWSSVSSTDTQYF
TRBV30	once	TRBJ1-6	13	TRBD1	TGTGCCTGGGCCGGACAGGGCTATTCACCCCTCCACTTT	CAWAGQGYSPLHF
TRBV9	-	TRBJ2-2	15	-	TGTGCCAGCAGCCCGAGGGACTTGAACACCGGGGAGCTGTTTTTT	CASSPRDLNTGELFF
TRBV10-3	-	TRBJ2-7	14	TRBD1	TGTGCCATCAGTGTCCGGGACAGGGCCGAAGAGCAGTACTTC	CAISVRDRAEEQYF
TRBV9	-	TRBJ1-6	15	-	TGTGCCAGCAGCCCCGGCACAGGCTATAATTCACCCCTCCACTTT	CASSPGTGYNSPLHF
TRBV7-8	-	TRBJ1-4	14	-	TGTGCCAGCAGCTTATGGGGTGAGGGCGAAAAACTGTTTTTT	CASSLWGEGEKLFF
TRBV27	-	TRBJ2-7	12	TRBD1	TGTGCCAGCAGTCTCCCGGGACAGGGACAGTACTTC	CASSLPGQGQYF
TRBV9	-	TRBJ2-3	18	TRBD2	TGTGCCAGCAGCGCCCATGGGTTAGCGGGGGGGCTTGGAGATACGCAGTATTTT	CASSAHGLAGGLGDTQYF
TRBV18	-	TRBJ2-7	15	TRBD2	TGTGCCAGCTCACCCTACCTAGCGGGGCTCTACGAGCAGTACTTC	CASSPYLAGLYEQYF
TRBV5-1	-	TRBJ2-1	15	TRBD2	TGCGCCAGCAGCTCCGGGACTAGCGACTACAATGAGCAGTTCTTC	CASSSGTSDYNEQFF